Below, 20 T cell receptor beta chains from the same sample are listed, as sequenced in a study of blood T cells in healthy people across ages. Combining a sample-barcoded 5' primer with a J-beta primer mix, a second PCR ran for roughly 6 to 12 cycles. One entry per CDR3 protein, called by TCRdb with MiXCR from the 5' RACE reads. The data show 550,000 to 800,000 distinct CDR3 sequences, approximately 21% seen once. The sequencing input was blood. These receptors were obtained from an older man in good health.

This clonotype occurred a few times. Mismatch with germline at one junction end may stem from a read error. The CDR3 nucleotides read TGTGCCAGCAGCTTGGGTAGCGGCTACTACACTGAGCAGTTCTTC. This gives the protein CASSLGSGYYTEQFF. The chain has TRBV5-5 and TRBJ2-1; D is possibly TRBD2 (6 bases). Germline lookup yields CDR1 SGHKS and CDR2 YYEKEE (reference sequence). The length of the CDR3 is 15 residues.

The gene calls are TRBV3-1 and TRBJ1-2; D not resolved. Germline V CDR1 and CDR2: LGHDT, YNNKEL (reference sequence). With 0 bases removed from V and 13 bases from J, the gap between germline ends came to 12 bases. The CDR3 covers 12 residues. CDR3 protein: CASSQEAEGSTF. CDR3 nucleotides: TGTGCCAGCAGCCAAGAAGCCGAGGGTAGCACCTTC. The variable domain in full, with the rest retrieved from reference TRBV3-1 and TRBJ1-2, is DTAVSQTPKYLVTQMGNDKSIKCEQNLGHDTMYWYKQDSKKFLKIMFSYNNKELIINETVPNRFSPKSPDKAHLNLHINSLELGDSAVYFCASSQEAEGSTFGSGTRLTVV.

This clonotype was picked up many times. V gene TRBV7-9 combines with J gene TRBJ2-5, with 7 bases identical to TRBD1. The J call is doubtful: the DNA matches TRBJ2-1 better. The CDR3 loop spans 15 amino acids. Germline CDR1 is SEHNR and CDR2 is FQNEAQ (reference sequence). CDR3 protein: CASSLSTGVGNEQFF. CDR3 bases: TGTGCCAGCAGCTTATCTACAGGGGTTGGGAATGAGCAGTTCTTC.

The chain couples TRBV28 to TRBJ2-5; D call uncertain. The CDR3 has 14 residues. CDR1 is MDHEN, CDR2 SYDVKM, per germline. Trimming cost V 7 bases and J 3 bases, with 15 bases left between them. The chain's CDR3 is CASTRIGLEETQYF. The CDR3 nucleotides are TGTGCCAGCACCCGAATTGGGCTAGAAGAGACCCAGTACTTC.

CDR3 loop: CASKSKGGGNTEAFF. The CDR3 coding sequence is TGTGCCAGCAAATCTAAAGGCGGGGGTAACACTGAAGCTTTCTTT. V gene TRBV3-1 combines with J gene TRBJ1-1, with D maybe TRBD1 (5 bases). CDR3 length equals 15 residues. From germline, CDR1 is LGHDT and CDR2 YNNKEL (reference sequence). Trimming took 7 bases from V and 2 from J, leaving 17 bases between them.

The chain couples TRBV15 to TRBJ2-5; D is uncertain. This CDR3 comprises 12 residues. Looked up from germline, CDR1 is LNHNV and CDR2 is YYDKDF (reference sequence). Between the trimmed V and J ends, which lost 4 bases and 2 bases, there was a span of 5 bases. CDR3 region: CATSKYQETQYF. The DNA of the CDR3 is TGTGCCACCAGCAAGTATCAAGAGACCCAGTACTTC.

The V gene is TRBV12-3 or TRBV12-4, the J gene TRBJ2-4; the match to TRBD2 covers 15 bases. The length of the CDR3 is 14 residues. Trimming took 6 bases from V and 9 from J; bases not matched to a gene: 3. This CDR3 reads CASRGLAGGGIQYF. The DNA for the CDR3 is TGTGCCAGCAGAGGACTAGCGGGAGGGGGCATTCAGTACTTC.

The chain links TRBV5-1 to TRBJ2-3, with 8 bases lining up with TRBD2. Germline CDR1 SGHRS, CDR2 YFSETQ. This CDR3 has 14 residues. With V trimmed by 4 bases and J by 5 bases, 6 bases remained unmatched. The CDR3 loop reads CASSLPGLGDTQYF. CDR3 nucleotide sequence: TGCGCCAGCAGCCTCCCGGGACTAGGAGATACGCAGTATTTT.

The rearrangement joins TRBV6-1 to TRBJ1-2, with D tentatively TRBD1 (6 bases). Between the trimmed V and J ends, which lost 4 bases and 0 bases, there was a span of 15 bases. CDR3 size: 16 residues. Germline CDR1 is MNHNS and CDR2 is SASEGT. In DNA form, the CDR3 reads TGTGCCAGCAGTGGGACAGATCGGATTCCTAACTATGGCTACACCTTC. Its protein product is CASSGTDRIPNYGYTF.

In this sample, this clonotype turned up a few times. The chain recombines TRBV12-5 with TRBJ2-7; 9 bases are a match to TRBD1. CDR3 length equals 15 residues. After removal of 4 bases from V and 2 bases from J, the junction contained 6 bases not matched to a gene. Per the germline V gene, CDR1 is LGHNT and CDR2 is FRNRAP. The CDR3 loop reads CASGSGQGKAYEQYF. DNA for the CDR3: TGTGCTAGTGGTTCCGGACAGGGGAAGGCCTACGAGCAGTACTTC.

This clonotype was counted between two and nine times. The chain is built from TRBV3-1 and TRBJ2-7, with D perhaps given as TRBD1 or TRBD2 (5 bases each). The germline V and J ends were trimmed by 0 bases and 5 bases, with 17 bases remaining between them. The CDR3 runs 16 residues. Per germline, CDR1 LGHDT and CDR2 YNNKEL (reference sequence). The CDR3 loop is CASSQEDPGLPHEQYF. Here the CDR3 DNA reads TGTGCCAGCAGCCAAGAAGATCCGGGGCTCCCCCACGAGCAGTACTTC.

This clonotype was counted between two and nine times. The chain links TRBV6-4 to TRBJ1-5; no clear D gene. Germline values: CDR1 MRHNA, CDR2 SNTAGT. The CDR3 extends over 13 amino acids. The germline V and J ends were trimmed by 3 bases and 4 bases, with 7 bases remaining between them. Here the CDR3 DNA reads TGTGCCAGCAGTGAATCGATAAATCAGCCCCAGCATTTT. Translating gives CASSESINQPQHF.

This clonotype was picked up a small number of times. The V and J genes are TRBV20-1 and TRBJ2-1; 10 nucleotides align to TRBD1. Germline V CDR1 and CDR2: DFQATT, SNEGSKA (reference sequence). V trimming: 3 bases; J trimming: 4 bases; junction bases outside the gene matches: 9. This CDR3 has 16 amino acids. CDR3 sequence reads: CSASLWGQGIYNEQFF. DNA of the CDR3: TGCAGTGCTAGTCTTTGGGGACAGGGGATATACAATGAGCAGTTCTTC.

This clonotype was counted a few times. The chain uses TRBV2 and TRBJ2-7; possibly TRBD2 for D (6 bases). The CDR3 has 14 amino acids. The V end was cut by 6 bases, the J end by 0 bases, with 12 bases between. Germline CDR1 is SNHLY and CDR2 is FYNNEI. CDR3 sequence: CASRYGTYSYEQYF. The CDR3 DNA reads as TGTGCCAGCAGGTACGGGACTTACTCCTACGAGCAGTACTTC.

The DNA for the CDR3 is TGTGCCAGCACGGGACAGTTTGCCGGAAACACCATATATTTT. Its translation is CASTGQFAGNTIYF. The chain recombines TRBV7-2 with TRBJ1-3, with 7 bases matching TRBD1. With 7 bases clipped from V and 4 bases from J, the junction kept 7 bases outside the gene matches. CDR1 and CDR2 from the germline V gene are SGHTA and FQGNSA. This CDR3 has 14 amino acids.

The chain is built from TRBV5-1 and TRBJ2-1, with 11 bases aligning to TRBD2. CDR3 length equals 16 residues. V shed 1 base and J 5 bases; nucleotides not matched to a gene: 5. The V gene's germline CDR1 is SGHRS and CDR2 YFSETQ. CDR3 coding DNA: TGCGCCAGCAGCTTGAATATACTAGCGGGGGACAATGAGCAGTTCTTC. It specifies CASSLNILAGDNEQFF.

The J gene is TRBJ2-3, the V gene TRBV14; D not resolved. V dropped 5 bases and J dropped 6 bases, with 18 bases sitting between them. The CDR3 sequence is 15 residues long. Germline V gene lookup returns CDR1 SGHDN and CDR2 FVKESK. CDR3 in DNA: TGTGCCAGCAGCAAGGGTGGGGTCCTCGCGGATACGCAGTATTTT. It translates to CASSKGGVLADTQYF.

The table lists this clonotype with many counts. The J gene is TRBJ2-5, the V gene TRBV7-2; 13 nucleotides match TRBD2. The CDR3 is 16 amino acids. Trimming cost V 4 bases and J 2 bases; bases outside gene matches: 4. CDR1 SGHTA and CDR2 FQGNSA come from the germline V gene. CDR3 region: CASSSQGLAGQETQYF. The CDR3 DNA follows: TGTGCCAGCAGCTCCCAGGGACTAGCGGGACAAGAGACCCAGTACTTC.

On this clonotype: One junction end does not reproduce the germline sequence, and a read error may be involved. The J gene is TRBJ2-3, the V gene TRBV5-1; 8 positions match TRBD2. The CDR3 spans 16 residues. Germline V lookup: CDR1 SGHRS, CDR2 YFSETQ. This chain's CDR3 is CACRRAGAPSTDTQYF. The CDR3 DNA follows: TGCGCCTGCAGGAGAGCGGGAGCCCCCAGCACAGATACGCAGTATTTT.

This clonotype was counted only a few times. The gene calls are TRBV29-1 and TRBJ1-2, with D maybe TRBD1 (6 bases). Germline CDR1 is SQVTM and CDR2 is ANQGSEA. The V gene lost 4 bases and the J gene lost 6 bases, with 9 bases spanning the gap. The CDR3 totals 11 residues. The CDR3 reads CSVVQGDGYTF. The CDR3 bases are TGCAGCGTTGTACAGGGCGATGGCTACACCTTC.